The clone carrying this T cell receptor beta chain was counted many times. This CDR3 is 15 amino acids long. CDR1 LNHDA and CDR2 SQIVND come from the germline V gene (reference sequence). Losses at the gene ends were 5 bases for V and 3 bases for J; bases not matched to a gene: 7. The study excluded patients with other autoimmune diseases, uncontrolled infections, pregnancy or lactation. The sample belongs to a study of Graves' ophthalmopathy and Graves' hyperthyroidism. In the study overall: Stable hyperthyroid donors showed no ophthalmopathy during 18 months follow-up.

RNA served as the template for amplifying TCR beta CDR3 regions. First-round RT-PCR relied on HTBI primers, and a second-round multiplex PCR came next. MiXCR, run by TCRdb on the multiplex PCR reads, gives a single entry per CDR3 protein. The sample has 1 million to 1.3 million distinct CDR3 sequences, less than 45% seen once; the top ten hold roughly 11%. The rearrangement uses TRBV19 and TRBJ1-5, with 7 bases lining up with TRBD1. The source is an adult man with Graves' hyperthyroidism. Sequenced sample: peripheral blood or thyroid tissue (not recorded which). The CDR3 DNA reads TGTGCCAGTAGTGGTGGACAGGCTCACAATCAGCCCCAGCATTTT. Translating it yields CASSGGQAHNQPQHF.